The present TCR beta chain was sequenced within a study of blood T cell repertoires in COVID-19. The CDR3 has 14 amino acids. Germline values: CDR1 MNHNS, CDR2 SASEGT. Trimming removed 1 base at V and 9 bases at J, with 13 bases between. This table comes from immunoSEQ multiplex PCR, and its TCRdb copy is limited to in-frame clones, with some not included. The sample carries fewer than 150,000 clones, approximately 83% recorded once. The sequence came from a human donor in a cohort sampled during active COVID-19. Source material: peripheral blood. The J gene is TRBJ1-5, the V gene TRBV6-1, with D perhaps TRBD1 (5 bases). The CDR3 region has the DNA TGTGCCAGCAGTGAAGAGTCAAGGGGATTGCCCCAGCATTTT. Translating it yields CASSEESRGLPQHF.